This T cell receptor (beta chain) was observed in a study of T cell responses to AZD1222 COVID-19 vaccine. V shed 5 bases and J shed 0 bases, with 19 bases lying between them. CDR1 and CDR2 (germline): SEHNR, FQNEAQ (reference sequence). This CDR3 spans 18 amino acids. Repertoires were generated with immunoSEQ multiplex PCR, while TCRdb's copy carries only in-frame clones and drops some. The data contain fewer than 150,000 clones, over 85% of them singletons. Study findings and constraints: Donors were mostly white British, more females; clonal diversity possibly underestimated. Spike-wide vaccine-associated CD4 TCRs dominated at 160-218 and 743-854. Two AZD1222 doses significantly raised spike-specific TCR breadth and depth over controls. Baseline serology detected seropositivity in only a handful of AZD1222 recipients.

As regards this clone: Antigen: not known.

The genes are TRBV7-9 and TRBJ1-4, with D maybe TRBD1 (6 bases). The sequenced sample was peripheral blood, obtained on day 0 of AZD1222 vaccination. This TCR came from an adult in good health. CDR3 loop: CASSPTGLGLTTNEKLFF. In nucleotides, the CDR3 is TGTGCCAGCAGCCCGACAGGTCTTGGACTCACAACTAATGAAAAACTGTTTTTT.